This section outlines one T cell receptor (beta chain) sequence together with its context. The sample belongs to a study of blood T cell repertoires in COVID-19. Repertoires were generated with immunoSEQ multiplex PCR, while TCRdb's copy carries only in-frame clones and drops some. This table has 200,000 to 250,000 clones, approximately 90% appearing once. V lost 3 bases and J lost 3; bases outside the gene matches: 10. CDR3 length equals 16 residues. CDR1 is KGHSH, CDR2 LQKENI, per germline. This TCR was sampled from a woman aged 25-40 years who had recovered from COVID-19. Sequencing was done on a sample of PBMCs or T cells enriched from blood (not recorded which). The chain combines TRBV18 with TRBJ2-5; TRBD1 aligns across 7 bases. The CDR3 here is CASSPQTGRGEETQYF. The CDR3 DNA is TGTGCCAGCTCACCGCAGACAGGGCGTGGGGAAGAGACCCAGTACTTC.